This T cell receptor beta chain appears in the sequencing data of a study of T cell repertoires in cytomegalovirus infection. Across the study: CMV epitopes in the study were HLA-C-restricted (recently identified) and HLA-B-restricted (well studied). Based on public TCR beta signatures, there were indications of CMV infection and of a matching HLA type.

This clonotype has only a few counts. Its antigen is not known. The V gene end was trimmed by 2 bases and the J gene end by 2 bases; junction bases not matched to a gene: 1. CDR1 SGHVS and CDR2 FNYEAQ come from the germline V gene. This CDR3 region has 14 residues. Broader study findings: What dominated the ex vivo response were HLA-C-restricted CMV-specific TCR beta clonotypes. Cumulated frequencies of public TCR beta families served to identify carriers of CMV plus the relevant HLA.

Using its own MiXCR run on the reads, TCRdb lists one record per CDR3 protein. Here the sample spans tens of thousands of distinct CDR3 sequences, 45% to 50% being singletons. The chain employs TRBV7-6 and TRBJ2-5; TRBD1 matches at 8 bases. This TCR was recovered from a human donor in good health (CMV status not recorded). Some clones in this sample may be carry-over from other donors' samples. Sequenced here: CD8+ T cells from cultured PBMCs, sampled from culture after CMV antigen stimulation. The DNA of the CDR3 is TGTGCCAGCAGCTTAAGACAGGGGCAAGAGACCCAGTACTTC. Its translation: CASSLRQGQETQYF.